The 21 T cell receptor beta chains given below trace back to one sample, sequenced in a study of Graves' ophthalmopathy and Graves' hyperthyroidism (dated by TCRdb to the late 2010s). Sequencing took place on an Illumina HiSeq 2000. TCR beta CDR3 regions were amplified from RNA transcripts for repertoire sequencing. HTBI primers and the Qiagen OneStep RT-PCR kit were used in a first-round RT-PCR, which was followed by a second-round multiplex PCR, size selection and purification. The public reads were reprocessed in TCRdb via fastp at Q25 and MiXCR, keeping in-frame beta chains. Entries are consolidated by CDR3 protein sequence, retaining the most common genes and DNA. The sample table holds over a million distinct CDR3 sequences, of which about two fifths were seen once. The top ten clonotypes cover roughly 11% of the sample. The sequenced sample consisted of peripheral blood or thyroid tissue (not recorded which). These receptors originate from an adult man with Graves' hyperthyroidism.

This chain joins TRBV9 and TRBJ1-1; a possible D gene is TRBD1 (5 bases). Trimming removed 0 bases from V and 6 bases from J, with 12 bases in between. The CDR3 extends over 14 amino acids. The germline CDR1 and CDR2 sequences are SGDLS and YYNGEE. This chain's CDR3 is CASSVEGRGSEAFF. The CDR3 DNA follows: TGTGCCAGCAGCGTAGAGGGTCGGGGGTCTGAAGCTTTCTTT.

The gene calls are TRBV5-6 and TRBJ2-7; the D gene is possibly TRBD1 (6 bases). CDR1 SGHDT and CDR2 YYEEEE come from the germline V gene. The CDR3 extends over 15 amino acids. Trimming left V 4 bases short and J 4 bases short, with 18 bases between. CDR3 bases: TGTGCCAGCAGCGCCCTATGGTCAGGGGTGTACGAGCAGTACTTC. Its protein is CASSALWSGVYEQYF.

The chain recombines TRBV2 with TRBJ1-5, with 7 bases fitting TRBD1. Germline CDR1 and CDR2: SNHLY and FYNNEI. CDR3 length: 15 amino acids. V lost 7 bases to trimming and J lost 2 bases; unmatched junction nucleotides: 8. The CDR3 is CASTNRQGRNQPQHF. CDR3 coding DNA: TGTGCCAGCACCAACCGACAGGGTCGCAATCAGCCCCAGCATTTT.

In regard to this clonotype: Just one base apart from a much larger clone, this may be a read error. The chain couples TRBV7-9 to TRBJ2-7, with D tentatively TRBD2 (6 bases). The CDR3 covers 16 residues. V was clipped by 4 bases and J by 3 bases, with 19 bases between them. The germline CDR1 and CDR2 sequences are SEHNR and FQNEAQ (reference sequence). This chain's CDR3 is CASSSVGRPLNYEQYF. The CDR3 bases are TGTGCCAGCAGCTCCGTCGGGAGACCACTAAACTACGAGCAGTACTTC.

This clonotype was seen ten or more times. The genes are TRBV7-2 and TRBJ2-7, with D unresolved. V was shortened by 4 bases and J by 6 bases, with 13 bases between the two germline ends. This CDR3 is 13 amino acids long. Looked up from germline, CDR1 is SGHTA and CDR2 is FQGNSA. This CDR3 reads CASSSTQVSEQYF. CDR3 coding DNA: TGTGCCAGCAGCTCCACCCAAGTAAGCGAGCAGTACTTC.

Remarks on this clonotype: The junction and the germline gene differ at one end; a read error may be behind it. V and J are TRBV10-3 and TRBJ1-2; D is ambiguous. The CDR3 spans 11 residues. Germline assignment: CDR1 ENHRY and CDR2 SYGVKD. The CDR3, as DNA: TGTGCCAGCAGTGGGAACTATGGCCACACCTTC. It is translated as CASSGNYGHTF.

This clonotype was seen only a few times. V and J are TRBV3-1 and TRBJ1-6, with D possibly being TRBD1 (5 bases). There are 15 residues in the CDR3. Germline V gives CDR1 LGHDT, CDR2 YNNKEL (reference sequence). The V gene lost 2 bases and the J gene lost 6 bases, with 11 bases spanning the gap. CDR3 nucleotide sequence: TGTGCCAGCAGCCAACAGGGTGCGGGTAATTCACCCCTCCACTTT. This translates into CASSQQGAGNSPLHF.

This clonotype has a count of ten or more. The J gene is TRBJ1-2, the V gene TRBV12-3 or TRBV12-4; D gene unclear. The CDR3 has 14 amino acids. Trimming removed 3 bases from V and 8 bases from J, with 16 bases in between. CDR3 region: CASSFRQPAGGYTF. DNA of the CDR3: TGTGCCAGCAGTTTTCGGCAGCCGGCGGGGGGCTACACCTTC.

This rearrangement joins TRBV2 to TRBJ2-5; 8 nucleotides align to TRBD1. The germline CDR1 and CDR2 sequences are SNHLY and FYNNEI. Unmatched junction bases numbered 11, after V lost 2 bases and J lost 3 bases. The CDR3 is made up of 17 amino acids. The CDR3 reads CASSEPGQGASKETQYF. CDR3 in DNA: TGTGCCAGCAGTGAACCTGGTCAGGGGGCTTCGAAAGAGACCCAGTACTTC.

This chain joins TRBV30 and TRBJ1-1, with D unclear. Between the trimmed V and J ends, which lost 3 bases and 8 bases, there was a span of 13 bases. The CDR3 length is 12 residues. The V gene's germline CDR1 is GTSNPN and CDR2 SVGIG (reference sequence). The CDR3 bases are TGTGCCTGGAGGACCCACAGCGTCGAAGCTTTCTTT. It specifies CAWRTHSVEAFF.

The chain couples TRBV28 to TRBJ2-7; D might be TRBD1 or TRBD2, each matching 6 bases. The germline gives CDR1 MDHEN, CDR2 SYDVKM. Trimming pared 5 bases from V and 0 bases from J, leaving 17 bases between. The CDR3 contains 16 residues. The CDR3 is CASSTFGGASSYEQYF. Written as DNA, the CDR3 is TGTGCCAGCAGTACCTTCGGGGGCGCCAGCTCCTACGAGCAGTACTTC.

The table lists this clonotype with many counts. The J gene is TRBJ1-6, the V gene TRBV2; 10 bases are shared with TRBD1. The CDR3 has 13 amino acids. The V gene end was trimmed by 8 bases and the J gene end by 11 bases; junction bases not matched to a gene: 6. CDR1 SNHLY and CDR2 FYNNEI come from the germline V gene. For the CDR3, the DNA is TGTGCCAGCCTTCGGGACAGGGGTCCACCCCTCCACTTT. It specifies CASLRDRGPPLHF.

In regard to this clonotype: Here the CDR3 omits its conserved ending phenylalanine or tryptophan, so a read error is the likely source. The chain combines TRBV7-2 with TRBJ1-1; possible D gene TRBD1, 6 bases. This CDR3 comprises 15 residues. Germline lookup yields CDR1 SGHTA and CDR2 FQGNSA. The CDR3 sequence: CASSQGGLMNTEAFL. As DNA, the CDR3 is TGCGCCAGCAGCCAAGGGGGGTTAATGAACACTGAAGCTTTCCTT.

This clonotype was counted ten times or more. The rearrangement joins TRBV20-1 to TRBJ2-7, with 7 nucleotides matching TRBD1. V was pared by 1 base and J by 2 bases, with 5 bases of the junction left unmatched. Germline V gene sequence: CDR1 DFQATT, CDR2 SNEGSKA (reference sequence). CDR3 length: 14 amino acids. CDR3 in DNA: TGCAGTGCTAGAGCGACAGGGTTTCCCTACGAGCAGTACTTC. It is translated as CSARATGFPYEQYF.

The gene calls are TRBV7-9 and TRBJ2-7; 9 bases map to TRBD2. The ends lost 5 bases at V and 5 bases at J; junction bases unmatched: 10. The CDR3 loop spans 15 amino acids. Germline CDR1 is SEHNR and CDR2 is FQNEAQ (reference sequence). The chain's CDR3 is CASSPSSGSSDEQYF. As DNA, the CDR3 is TGTGCCAGCAGCCCTAGTAGCGGGAGTAGCGACGAGCAGTACTTC. Together with reference TRBV7-9 and TRBJ2-7, the CDR3 gives the full variable domain: DTGVSQNPRHKITKRGQNVTFRCDPISEHNRLYWYRQTLGQGPEFLTYFQNEAQLEKSRLLSDRFSAERPKGSFSTLEIQRTEQGDSAMYLCASSPSSGSSDEQYFGPGTRLTVT.

A word on this clonotype: One end of the junction is discordant with germline, which a read error may explain. The chain carries TRBV7-9 and TRBJ2-6; possible D gene TRBD2, 5 bases. Germline V gives CDR1 SEHNR, CDR2 FQNEAQ (reference sequence). This CDR3 has 13 residues. CDR3 sequence (DNA): TGTGCCAGCAGCTGGGGTGAGGGAGAGACTGAAGCTTTC. Translating it yields CASSWGEGETEAF. Combining the CDR3 with reference TRBV7-9 and TRBJ2-6 gives the whole variable domain DTGVSQNPRHKITKRGQNVTFRCDPISEHNRLYWYRQTLGQGPEFLTYFQNEAQLEKSRLLSDRFSAERPKGSFSTLEIQRTEQGDSAMYLCASSWGEGETEAFGAGSRLTVL.

The chain combines TRBV5-1 with TRBJ2-7; 8 bases align to TRBD2. With 4 bases clipped from V and 2 bases from J, the junction kept 8 bases outside the gene matches. Germline values: CDR1 SGHRS, CDR2 YFSETQ. This CDR3 is 15 amino acids long. Written as DNA, the CDR3 is TGCGCCAGCAGCCTCAAACTAGCGGCGGCCTACGAGCAGTACTTC. This gives the protein CASSLKLAAAYEQYF.

As to this clonotype: At one end, the junction sequence differs from germline, possibly due to a read error. The chain joins TRBV5-1 to TRBJ1-1, with TRBD1 identical over 8 bases. The germline CDR1 and CDR2 sequences are SGHRS and YFSETQ. The length of the CDR3 is 16 residues. The CDR3, as DNA: TGTACCAGCAGCTTAAATCCCGGACAGGGGAACACTGAAGCTTTCTTT. It is translated as CTSSLNPGQGNTEAFF. The full variable domain, completed using reference TRBV5-1 and TRBJ1-1, is KAGVTQTPRYLIKTRGQQVTLSCSPISGHRSVSWYQQTPGQGLQFLFEYFSETQRNKGNFPGRFSGRQFSNSRSEMNVSTLELGDSALYLCTSSLNPGQGNTEAFFGQGTRLTVV.

This clonotype showed up many times. The chain uses TRBV29-1 and TRBJ1-2, with TRBD1 as a possible D gene (5 bases). Trimming pared 4 bases from V and 8 bases from J, leaving 11 bases between. Germline V CDR1 and CDR2: SQVTM, ANQGSEA. The CDR3 is made up of 11 amino acids. The CDR3 here is CSVARAGGYTF. In DNA, the CDR3 is TGCAGCGTTGCCAGGGCTGGCGGCTACACCTTC.

This clonotype showed up many times. This chain joins TRBV2 and TRBJ1-5, with D possibly TRBD1 on 6 matching bases. The ends were cut back, 0 bases at V and 1 base at J, with 10 bases in the middle. Germline lookup yields CDR1 SNHLY and CDR2 FYNNEI. This CDR3 has 16 residues. CDR3 residues: CASSEAQQGSNQPQHF. DNA for the CDR3: TGTGCCAGCAGTGAAGCGCAACAGGGAAGCAATCAGCCCCAGCATTTT.

The rearrangement links TRBV7-2 to TRBJ2-5, with 10 bases identical to TRBD1. Germline-derived CDR1 and CDR2 are SGHTA and FQGNSA. The J segment lost 2 bases and the V segment lost 9 bases, leaving 9 bases of the junction unmatched. The CDR3 consists of 15 residues. CDR3 sequence (DNA): TGTGCCAGGAGCCGATTGGGACAGGGGCAAGAGACCCAGTACTTC. It is translated as CARSRLGQGQETQYF.